A selection of T cell receptor beta chains follows, all from one sample in a study of T-cell reconstitution after alpha-beta-depleted transplantation in children. TCRdb recomputed calls from the PCR reads with MiXCR, one row per CDR3 protein. The sample has approximately 980,000 distinct CDR3 sequences, roughly 29% seen once. Here the sequenced sample was PBMCs, mostly from graft donor cells, taken 360 days after TCRalphabeta/CD19-depleted stem cell transplant. Receptors originate from a boy under two years old who had a stem cell transplant for SCID, so the T cells may come from the graft donor. Both conserved end residues are part of each CDR3. The D gene is left open where the match is weak. Clone sizes are given selectively: once, few, many, or a class where the clone is expanded.

D gene	clone size	V gene	J gene	CDR3 protein	CDR3 DNA
-	-	TRBV10-3	TRBJ2-5	CAISGGRASQETQYF	TGTGCCATCAGTGGGGGCAGGGCAAGCCAAGAGACCCAGTACTTC
TRBD1	few	TRBV20-1	TRBJ1-4	CSAPGQANEKLFF	TGCAGTGCTCCGGGACAGGCAAATGAAAAACTGTTTTTT
-	-	TRBV4-2	TRBJ1-1	CASSQPLGGDLGNEAFF	TGTGCCAGCAGCCAACCGCTCGGGGGGGACCTAGGGAATGAAGCTTTCTTT
-	few	TRBV5-1	TRBJ1-1	CASSPRREIKNTEAFF	TGCGCCAGCAGCCCGAGGAGGGAGATTAAGAACACTGAAGCTTTCTTT
TRBD1	-	TRBV12-3/TRBV12-4	TRBJ1-1	CASSFSGTGWTEAFF	TGTGCCAGCAGTTTCTCCGGGACAGGATGGACTGAAGCTTTCTTT
-	-	TRBV20-1	TRBJ2-3	CSASGLDTQYF	TGCAGTGCTAGCGGTCTAGATACGCAGTATTTT
-	-	TRBV29-1	TRBJ1-1	CSVRGGRNTEAFF	TGCAGCGTCAGGGGAGGGCGGAACACTGAAGCTTTCTTT
-	-	TRBV2	TRBJ2-1	CASRSGYNEQFF	TGTGCCAGCAGATCCGGATACAATGAGCAGTTCTTC
-	few	TRBV11-3	TRBJ2-3	CASQGATDTQYF	TGTGCCAGCCAAGGGGCCACAGATACGCAGTATTTT
-	once	TRBV3-1	TRBJ2-3	CASSQGALAGPQYF	TGTGCCAGCAGCCAAGGGGCCCTAGCAGGGCCGCAGTATTTT
TRBD2	-	TRBV29-1	TRBJ2-3	CSVQGLAGGQGTQYF	TGCAGCGTCCAGGGACTAGCGGGGGGGCAAGGTACGCAGTATTTT
-	few	TRBV2	TRBJ1-5	CASSEDLVAGPQHF	TGTGCCAGCAGTGAAGATTTGGTGGCGGGACCCCAGCATTTT
TRBD1	many	TRBV10-3	TRBJ2-1	CAIKQGEMYNEQFF	TGTGCCATCAAGCAGGGGGAGATGTACAATGAGCAGTTCTTC
TRBD1	few	TRBV29-1	TRBJ2-7	CSVELDRGDYEQYF	TGCAGCGTTGAATTAGACAGGGGGGACTACGAGCAGTACTTC
-	-	TRBV20-1	TRBJ2-7	CSARIGIDEQYF	TGCAGTGCTAGAATCGGTATTGACGAGCAGTACTTC
-	-	TRBV18	TRBJ2-3	CASSSDSTWGYGTDTQYF	TGTGCCAGCTCCTCGGACTCTACCTGGGGGTACGGCACAGATACGCAGTATTTT
TRBD2	-	TRBV27	TRBJ2-7	CASINTGTSGGHYYEQYF	TGTGCCAGCATAAACACCGGGACTAGCGGGGGGCATTACTACGAGCAGTACTTC
-	few	TRBV7-9	TRBJ1-1	CASSTKRDTEAFF	TGTGCCAGCAGCACCAAGAGGGACACTGAAGCTTTCTTT
-	few	TRBV27	TRBJ1-1	CASSSLAGLGAEAFF	TGTGCCAGCAGTTCCCTTGCAGGCCTTGGCGCTGAAGCTTTCTTT
TRBD1	few	TRBV10-3	TRBJ2-7	CAISDTGDEQYF	TGTGCCATCAGTGACACAGGGGACGAGCAGTACTTC
TRBD2	few	TRBV20-1	TRBJ2-3	CSAIRGTSGADTQYF	TGCAGTGCTATCCGCGGGACTAGCGGGGCAGATACGCAGTATTTT
-	few	TRBV6-5	TRBJ1-4	CASSTRQLRNEKLFF	TGTGCCAGCAGTACCCGACAGCTCCGGAATGAAAAACTGTTTTTT
TRBD1	few	TRBV7-2	TRBJ2-2	CASTGQGYTGELFF	TGTGCCAGCACCGGACAGGGATACACCGGGGAGCTGTTTTTT